The 30 T cell receptor beta chains below come from one sample, sequenced in a study of T cell changes during pregnancy in multiple sclerosis (dated by TCRdb to between 2018 and 2020). The library came from the immunoSEQ multiplex PCR assay. The table was pulled from immuneACCESS by TCRdb, which kept in-frame rearrangements only. Such tables lose some clones; where checked, under half of the loss comes from unresolved V genes, and the rest has no known cause. For this sample the table gives some 40,000 clones, of which 80% to 90% were detected only once. About 0.6% of the sample is in the top ten clones. The sequences come from CD4+ T cells from peripheral blood mononuclear cells, collected before pregnancy. The receptors shown here come from a female donor with multiple sclerosis, enrolled in a pregnancy study.

The rearrangement links TRBV27 to TRBJ1-5; a possible D gene is TRBD1 (5 bases). CDR3 size: 14 residues. The germline CDR1 and CDR2 sequences are MNHEY and SMNVEV (reference sequence). The ends were cut back, 8 bases at V and 4 bases at J, with 15 bases in the middle. CDR3 DNA: TGTGCCAGCGGCCGGCCCGGGGGGAATCAGCCCCAGCATTTT. As protein: CASGRPGGNQPQHF.

The gene calls are TRBV5-6 and TRBJ2-3; tentative D call: TRBD2 (5 bases). This CDR3 is 16 amino acids long. CDR1 is SGHDT, CDR2 YYEEEE, per germline. Trimming removed 3 bases at V and 3 bases at J, with 17 bases between. CDR3 sequence: CASSSPAGSGTDTQYF. The CDR3 DNA reads as TGTGCCAGCAGCTCTCCAGCTGGATCGGGGACAGATACGCAGTATTTT. Full variable domain (missing parts from reference TRBV5-6 and TRBJ2-3): DAGVTQSPTHLIKTRGQQVTLRCSPKSGHDTVSWYQQALGQGPQFIFQYYEEEERQRGNFPDRFSGHQFPNYSSELNVNALLLGDSALYLCASSSPAGSGTDTQYFGPGTRLTVL.

In the case of this clone: A read error may produce the germline difference seen at one junction end. The chain combines TRBV7-9 with TRBJ1-1; TRBD1 is a possible D gene (6 bases). Germline values: CDR1 SEHNR, CDR2 FQNEAQ (reference sequence). The CDR3 totals 13 residues. CDR3 residues: CASTQGMNTEAFF. CDR3 bases: TGTGCCAGCACACAGGGCATGAACACTGAGGCTTTCTTT.

A single count supports this clone. This chain connects TRBV9 to TRBJ1-2, with 7 bases identical to TRBD1. The V gene's germline CDR1 is SGDLS and CDR2 YYNGEE. CDR3 length equals 16 residues. Trimming cost V 3 bases and J 4 bases; bases outside gene matches: 12. The CDR3 sequence: CASSDKQGRLTYGYTF. CDR3 sequence (DNA): TGTGCCAGCAGCGACAAACAGGGGCGGTTGACCTATGGCTACACCTTC.

The gene calls are TRBV27 and TRBJ2-6; D might be TRBD1 (7 bases). Trimming removed 5 bases from V and 4 bases from J, with 12 bases in between. The CDR3 is made up of 15 amino acids. Germline CDR1 is MNHEY and CDR2 is SMNVEV (reference sequence). The CDR3 nucleotides read TGTGCCAGCAGTAGGAGGGGGCCCGGGGCCAACGTCCTGACTTTC. It yields the protein CASSRRGPGANVLTF. The complete variable domain, with remaining parts taken from reference TRBV27 and TRBJ2-6, reads EAQVTQNPRYLITVTGKKLTVTCSQNMNHEYMSWYRQDPGLGLRQIYYSMNVEVTDKGDVPEGYKVSRKEKRNFPLILESPSPNQTSLYFCASSRRGPGANVLTFGAGSRLTVL.

This clone was counted only a few times. The chain couples TRBV2 to TRBJ2-2, with a weak D call TRBD2 (6 bases). Germline CDR1 SNHLY, CDR2 FYNNEI. This CDR3 contains 13 residues. The V and J ends lost 6 bases and 1 base respectively, with 6 bases between them. In DNA, the CDR3 is TGTGCCAGCAGCGGGGGGAACACCGGGGAGCTGTTTTTT. This translates into CASSGGNTGELFF.

The V and J genes are TRBV5-1 and TRBJ2-5; no definite D call. The V end was cut by 4 bases, the J end by 3 bases, with 10 bases between. Germline V gives CDR1 SGHRS, CDR2 YFSETQ. The CDR3 totals 13 residues. In DNA, the CDR3 is TGCGCCAGCAGCCCCGGGTGGGAAGAGACCCAGTACTTC. As protein: CASSPGWEETQYF.

The V call is TRBV19, the J call TRBJ1-2, with 7 nucleotides matching TRBD1. Germline V gene lookup returns CDR1 LNHDA and CDR2 SQIVND (reference sequence). The CDR3 is 16 amino acids. The J segment lost 0 bases and the V segment lost 7 bases, leaving 11 bases of the junction unmatched. The CDR3 loop reads CASTPLGTEANYGYTF. CDR3 in DNA: TGTGCCAGTACCCCACTAGGGACAGAAGCTAACTATGGCTACACCTTC.

The V gene is TRBV18, the J gene TRBJ2-1; 7 bases are shared with TRBD1. The CDR3 is made up of 15 amino acids. Germline assignment: CDR1 KGHSH and CDR2 LQKENI. V gave up 1 base and J gave up 5 bases; unmatched junction bases: 5. The CDR3 protein is CASSPRRQGDNEQFF. The CDR3 DNA is TGTGCCAGCTCACCACGGAGACAGGGCGACAATGAGCAGTTCTTC.

The DNA of the CDR3 is TGTGCCAGCAGCGTAGTTGGGGCCAGCAATGAGCAGTTCTTC. Encoded protein: CASSVVGASNEQFF. This chain joins TRBV9 and TRBJ2-1, with D perhaps TRBD1 (5 bases). Per the germline V gene, CDR1 is SGDLS and CDR2 is YYNGEE. V was pared by 0 bases and J by 6 bases, with 10 bases between. CDR3 length: 14 residues.

The V and J genes are TRBV30 and TRBJ1-1; tentative D call: TRBD1 (5 bases). The germline V gene has CDR1 GTSNPN and CDR2 SVGIG (reference sequence). CDR3 size: 12 residues. V lost 0 bases to trimming and J lost 12 bases, with 14 bases between them. The CDR3 reads CAWSVAGIIPFF. In DNA, the CDR3 is TGTGCCTGGAGTGTGGCAGGGATAATACCTTTCTTT. The entire variable domain, with the rest obtained from reference TRBV30 and TRBJ1-1, is as follows: SQTIHQWPATLVQPVGSPLSLECTVEGTSNPNLYWYRQAAGRGLQLLFYSVGIGQISSEVPQNLSASRPQDRQFILSSKKLLLSDSGFYLCAWSVAGIIPFFGQGTRLTVV.

This rearrangement joins TRBV5-6 to TRBJ2-5; TRBD2 matches 13 bases. The germline gives CDR1 SGHDT, CDR2 YYEEEE. The V segment lost 3 bases and the J segment 2 bases; nucleotides outside the gene matches: 7. CDR3 size: 17 residues. This chain's CDR3 is CASSSTSGGAGQETQYF. Written as DNA, the CDR3 is TGTGCCAGCAGCTCTACTAGCGGGGGGGCTGGGCAAGAGACCCAGTACTTC.

The chain employs TRBV19 and TRBJ1-5; no reliable D call. Germline V gene lookup returns CDR1 LNHDA and CDR2 SQIVND (reference sequence). The V end was cut by 2 bases, the J end by 9 bases, with 20 bases between. CDR3 length equals 16 residues. In nucleotides, the CDR3 is TGTGCCAGTAGTATATCGGGCGGGCGGTCCACGATGCCCCAGCATTTT. Translating it yields CASSISGGRSTMPQHF.

This CDR3 is CASSEPGSLSGANVLTF. The CDR3 DNA follows: TGTGCCAGCAGTGAACCAGGATCTCTCTCTGGGGCCAACGTCCTGACTTTC. The chain has TRBV6-1 and TRBJ2-6; no firm D call. The V gene's germline CDR1 is MNHNS and CDR2 SASEGT. The length of the CDR3 is 17 residues. Trimming shortened V by 2 bases and J by 0 bases, and 11 bases separated the two germline ends.

The chain has TRBV29-1 and TRBJ1-3, with TRBD1 as a possible D gene (5 bases). Germline CDR1 and CDR2: SQVTM and ANQGSEA. The CDR3 sequence is 13 residues long. V was clipped by 4 bases and J by 2 bases, with 9 bases between them. The CDR3 bases are TGCAGCGTTGGGGTAGGGGCTGGAAACACCATATATTTT. Its translation: CSVGVGAGNTIYF.

This chain joins TRBV19 and TRBJ1-2; 10 nucleotides agree with TRBD1. The germline gives CDR1 LNHDA, CDR2 SQIVND (reference sequence). The CDR3 contains 15 residues. J lost 7 bases, V lost 5 bases, and 10 bases had no gene match. This CDR3 reads CASSFRDRGMSGYTF. The CDR3 coding sequence is TGTGCCAGTAGTTTCCGGGACAGGGGTATGTCTGGCTACACCTTC.

This clone was recorded once. This rearrangement joins TRBV7-9 to TRBJ2-1, with D uncertain. V shed 5 bases and J shed 10 bases, with 12 bases lying between them. Germline V gene lookup returns CDR1 SEHNR and CDR2 FQNEAQ (reference sequence). CDR3 length: 12 amino acids. This CDR3 is CASSKTSTEQFF. The CDR3 bases are TGTGCCAGCAGCAAGACAAGTACCGAGCAGTTCTTC.

The rearrangement joins TRBV4-3 to TRBJ2-1; 10 nucleotides align to TRBD2. V was pared by 0 bases and J by 4 bases, with 3 bases of the junction left unmatched. Germline CDR1 reads LGHNA; CDR2 reads YSLEER. The CDR3 extends over 16 amino acids. The CDR3: CASSQELAGVYNEQFF. The CDR3 coding sequence is TGCGCCAGCAGCCAAGAGCTAGCGGGGGTTTACAATGAGCAGTTCTTC.

The chain combines TRBV12-5 with TRBJ1-2; D is perhaps TRBD1 (6 bases). This CDR3 has 14 amino acids. The germline CDR1 and CDR2 sequences are LGHNT and FRNRAP. The V and J ends lost 1 base and 6 bases respectively, with 12 bases between them. The CDR3 DNA reads as TGTGCTAGTGGTTTGGGCCTGACAGGAGATGGCTACACCTTC. Amino acids: CASGLGLTGDGYTF.

The chain is built from TRBV19 and TRBJ1-5; 7 positions match TRBD1. The J segment lost 4 bases and the V segment lost 2 bases, leaving 14 bases of the junction unmatched. Germline lookup yields CDR1 LNHDA and CDR2 SQIVND (reference sequence). The CDR3 extends over 18 amino acids. The CDR3: CASSIFRDSMGLNQPQHF. CDR3 DNA: TGTGCCAGTAGTATATTCCGGGACAGCATGGGTTTGAATCAGCCCCAGCATTTT.

The chain joins TRBV2 to TRBJ2-4; possible D gene TRBD2, 5 bases. The CDR3 is 15 amino acids. In germline, CDR1 is SNHLY, CDR2 FYNNEI. V was clipped by 6 bases and J by 7 bases, with 19 bases between them. This chain's CDR3 is CASRRDESQGNIQYF. CDR3 sequence (DNA): TGTGCCAGCAGACGGGATGAAAGCCAAGGGAACATTCAGTACTTC.

This clone has just one count. The rearrangement uses TRBV6-5 and TRBJ1-1, with 7 bases fitting TRBD1. The germline gives CDR1 MNHEY, CDR2 SVGAGI. The CDR3 has 16 amino acids. Trimming at V came to 4 bases and at J to 8 bases, leaving 16 bases not matched to a gene. The DNA for the CDR3 is TGTGCCAGCAGTTCAAAACAGGGGTGGTTCTTCGCCGAAGCTTTCTTT. Its protein product is CASSSKQGWFFAEAFF.

Concerning this clone: Other DNA sequences from this sample encode an identical CDR3 as well. This sequence joins TRBV30 and TRBJ2-3; maybe TRBD2 (6 bases). Germline assignment: CDR1 GTSNPN and CDR2 SVGIG (reference sequence). The germline V and J ends were trimmed by 0 bases and 7 bases, with 11 bases remaining between them. The CDR3 extends over 13 amino acids. The DNA for the CDR3 is TGTGCCTGGAGTGTAAATGGGAGGAATACGCAGTATTTT. Its protein is CAWSVNGRNTQYF. The full variable domain, with the rest looked up from reference TRBV30 and TRBJ2-3, is SQTIHQWPATLVQPVGSPLSLECTVEGTSNPNLYWYRQAAGRGLQLLFYSVGIGQISSEVPQNLSASRPQDRQFILSSKKLLLSDSGFYLCAWSVNGRNTQYFGPGTRLTVL.

The chain recombines TRBV7-9 with TRBJ1-1, with 10 bases that match TRBD1. The CDR3 covers 17 residues. In germline, CDR1 is SEHNR, CDR2 FQNEAQ (reference sequence). Trimming removed 6 bases from V and 2 bases from J; junction bases left unmatched: 12. The CDR3, as DNA: TGTGCCAGCAGACCGGTATTTCGGGACAGGGGAAACACTGAAGCTTTCTTT. Protein sequence: CASRPVFRDRGNTEAFF.

This clone was counted only a few times. The genes are TRBV19 and TRBJ1-6, with TRBD1 as a possible D gene (5 bases). The germline V gene has CDR1 LNHDA and CDR2 SQIVND (reference sequence). This CDR3 has 14 residues. The V end was cut by 5 bases, the J end by 14 bases, with 19 bases between. CDR3 sequence (DNA): TGTGCCAGTAGTGTGGGGCAGGACGTTATGTCCCTCCACTTT. Its protein product is CASSVGQDVMSLHF. Filled out from reference TRBV19 and TRBJ1-6, the complete variable domain reads DGGITQSPKYLFRKEGQNVTLSCEQNLNHDAMYWYRQDPGQGLRLIYYSQIVNDFQKGDIAEGYSVSREKKESFPLTVTSAQKNPTAFYLCASSVGQDVMSLHFGNGTRLTVT.

The chain recombines TRBV28 with TRBJ2-7, with 10 bases aligning to TRBD1. Trimming at V came to 6 bases and at J to 5 bases, leaving 4 bases not matched to a gene. This CDR3 spans 13 amino acids. Germline CDR1 MDHEN, CDR2 SYDVKM. The CDR3 DNA follows: TGTGCCAGCAGCCGGGACAGGGGCAACGAGCAGTACTTC. Translation: CASSRDRGNEQYF.

The rearrangement links TRBV11-2 to TRBJ1-6; TRBD1 matches at 7 bases. Germline V gives CDR1 SGHAT, CDR2 FQNNGV. Losses at the gene ends were 3 bases for V and 8 bases for J; bases not matched to a gene: 13. The CDR3 runs 17 residues. The CDR3 sequence: CASSFRQGGGLDSPLHF. Here the CDR3 DNA reads TGTGCCAGCAGCTTTAGACAGGGCGGAGGCCTGGATTCACCCCTCCACTTT.

The J gene is TRBJ2-7, the V gene TRBV6-1; D remains ambiguous. This CDR3 contains 12 residues. The V gene's germline CDR1 is MNHNS and CDR2 SASEGT. V was shortened by 3 bases and J by 5 bases, with 8 bases between the two germline ends. The CDR3 loop reads CASSEAFNEQYF. CDR3 nucleotide sequence: TGTGCCAGCAGTGAGGCTTTTAACGAGCAGTACTTC.

The chain carries TRBV9 and TRBJ2-7; tentatively, D is TRBD2 (5 bases). Per germline, CDR1 SGDLS and CDR2 YYNGEE. The CDR3 contains 16 residues. The V end was cut by 4 bases, the J end by 1 base, with 18 bases between. The CDR3 nucleotides read TGTGCCAGCAGCCCACGGGGTCATTCGGGGTCCTACGAGCAGTACTTC. Encoded protein: CASSPRGHSGSYEQYF.

This rearrangement joins TRBV19 to TRBJ1-4; TRBD1 aligns across 9 bases. With 5 bases clipped from V and 5 bases from J, the junction kept 3 bases outside the gene matches. Germline CDR1 and CDR2: LNHDA and SQIVND (reference sequence). There are 14 residues in the CDR3. The CDR3 here is CASSRQGVNEKLFF. The DNA of the CDR3 is TGTGCCAGTAGTCGACAGGGGGTAAATGAAAAACTGTTTTTT.